The clone carrying this T cell receptor (beta chain) was seen only a few times. Its specificity is not known. Germline V gene data show CDR1 as MDHEN and CDR2 as SYDVKM. Germline trimming cut 8 bases from V and 2 bases from J; bases unmatched to any gene: 12. The CDR3 is made up of 16 amino acids. The PCR ran on 60 Vbeta and 13 Jbeta primers. Clones were sequenced by immunoSEQ multiplex PCR, and TCRdb holds only the in-frame ones, with some missing. The sample has about 180,000 clones; 70% to 75% are singletons. This specimen comes from a study of cytomegalovirus exposure and HLA in healthy donors. Study findings and constraints: One later analysis reportedly identified an Asian-associated ancestry cluster that showed fewer N-insertions than the roughly 670-donor mean. In vitro, a few CMV-associated chains proved specific for CMV antigens.

The rearrangement joins TRBV28 to TRBJ1-3; 7 positions match TRBD1. The sequencing sample was made of PBMCs. The TCR comes from a male donor in good health and CMV-seronegative. Here the CDR3 DNA reads TGTGCCAGCGGGGGCGCCAGTGACAGGGCTGGAAACACCATATATTTT. Translation: CASGGASDRAGNTIYF.